This T cell receptor beta chain appears in the sequencing data of a study of early T cells in non-severe SARS-CoV-2 infection. In the study overall: Chains were unpaired, as sequencing was done on bulk RNA from unsorted whole blood. The study, taken as a whole, reports: A preference for anti-spike CD8 responses marked VDJdb matching, which missed private and CD4 specificities.

The sample holds a few counts of this clonotype. The antigen remains unidentified. The protocol attached unique molecular identifiers to individual cDNA molecules. TCRdb fed the 5' RACE reads into MiXCR, producing one record per CDR3 protein. The table has some 36,000 distinct CDR3 sequences, approximately 6.6% seen once. The CDR3 extends over 13 amino acids. The ends were cut back, 8 bases at V and 0 bases at J, with 8 bases in the middle. The sample consisted of whole blood, taken at baseline. The V and J genes are TRBV12-3 or TRBV12-4 and TRBJ2-1; D not resolved. This clonotype was sampled from an adult who was a healthcare worker with PCR-confirmed SARS-CoV-2 infection or an uninfected control (not recorded which). The CDR3 sequence is CASERSSYNEQFF. CDR3 DNA: TGTGCCAGCGAACGGAGCTCCTACAATGAGCAGTTCTTC.